Sequencing of this T cell receptor (beta chain) was carried out in a study of CD8 T cells in ankylosing spondylitis. Notes on the study in general: Reportedly, disease-linked clones are significantly enriched in ankylosing spondylitis patients' matched synovial fluid. Previously reported in reactive arthritis synovial fluid and blood were some of the motif variants.

Points on this clonotype: As yet, its antigen is unknown.

Quantitative 5'-RACE with molecular barcodes generated TCR beta libraries. TCRdb reanalysed the 5' RACE reads using MiXCR and keeps one entry per CDR3 protein. The table records 150,000 to 200,000 distinct CDR3 sequences, roughly 10% of them present only once. Sequenced input: blood, either unsorted or a sorted T cell fraction (not recorded which). This receptor was identified in a female donor with ankylosing spondylitis or in good health (not recorded which).

The CDR3 DNA follows: TGTGCCAGCAGCTCCAGCGCGGGAGTGGGTGGCTTAAATGAGCAGTTCTTC. Translated, it gives CASSSSAGVGGLNEQFF. This chain uses TRBV7-9 with TRBJ2-1, with TRBD2 identical over 7 bases. The CDR3 has 17 residues. Germline CDR1 and CDR2: SEHNR and FQNEAQ (reference sequence). Trimming removed 4 bases from V and 7 bases from J; junction bases left unmatched: 16.